This T cell receptor beta chain was profiled in a study of cytomegalovirus exposure and HLA in healthy donors. The PCR used 60 Vbeta and 13 Jbeta primers. Data came from immunoSEQ multiplex PCR; TCRdb stores just in-frame clones and leaves some out. The sample yields about 97,000 clones, 83% seen once. Trimming removed 3 bases from V and 2 bases from J; junction bases left unmatched: 3. This CDR3 comprises 13 residues. Germline V gives CDR1 SQVTM, CDR2 ANQGSEA. Source material: PBMCs. J is TRBJ2-7 and V is TRBV29-1, with 8 bases aligning to TRBD1. The origin of this receptor is a middle-aged man in good health and CMV-seronegative. The CDR3 sequence: CSVEGTGTYEQYF. CDR3 bases: TGCAGCGTTGAGGGGACAGGTACCTACGAGCAGTACTTC.